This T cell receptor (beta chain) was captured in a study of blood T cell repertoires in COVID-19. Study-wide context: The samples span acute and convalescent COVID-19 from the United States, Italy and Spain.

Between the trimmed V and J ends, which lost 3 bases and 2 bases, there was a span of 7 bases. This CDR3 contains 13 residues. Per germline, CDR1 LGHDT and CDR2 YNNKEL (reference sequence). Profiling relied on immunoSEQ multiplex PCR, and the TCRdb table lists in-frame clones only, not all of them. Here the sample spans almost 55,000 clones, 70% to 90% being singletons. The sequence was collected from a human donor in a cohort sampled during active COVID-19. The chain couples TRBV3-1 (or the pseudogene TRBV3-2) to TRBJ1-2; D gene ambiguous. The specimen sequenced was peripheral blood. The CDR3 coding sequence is TGTGCCAGCAGCCAGGAGGTAAACTATGGCTACACCTTC. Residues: CASSQEVNYGYTF.